This T cell receptor beta chain is drawn from a study of cytomegalovirus exposure and HLA in healthy donors. Donors sampled were nominally healthy, though unrecorded immune exposures were likely. The J segment lost 1 base and the V segment lost 6 bases, leaving 3 bases of the junction unmatched. Germline CDR1 is LNHDA and CDR2 is SQIVND (reference sequence). This CDR3 is built from 15 residues. Study outcomes and limitations: TCR beta V- and J-gene trimming was later associated with a missense DCLRE1C variant.

Comment on this clone: Its antigen is as yet unknown.

The PCR ran on 60 Vbeta and 13 Jbeta primers. Clones were read by immunoSEQ multiplex PCR, and TCRdb kept only the in-frame ones, dropping some. The sample carries about 140,000 clones, roughly 65% recorded once. Sequenced input: PBMCs. The rearrangement joins TRBV19 to TRBJ2-5; 12 nucleotides agree with TRBD1. The sequence derives from a woman aged 25 to 39 in good health and CMV-seronegative. In DNA, the CDR3 is TGTGCCAGTAGCCGGGACAGGGGGCCCCAAGAGACCCAGTACTTC. It translates to CASSRDRGPQETQYF. The whole variable domain, remainder taken from reference TRBV19 and TRBJ2-5, is DGGITQSPKYLFRKEGQNVTLSCEQNLNHDAMYWYRQDPGQGLRLIYYSQIVNDFQKGDIAEGYSVSREKKESFPLTVTSAQKNPTAFYLCASSRDRGPQETQYFGPGTRLLVL.